The 13 T cell receptor beta chains below come from one sample, sequenced in a study of CD8+ T cells in alopecia areata. Reverse transcription of extracted RNA yielded cDNA, which provided the sequencing template. TCRdb's table, derived via immunoSEQ multiplex PCR, lists solely in-frame clones and lacks some. The table includes about 210,000 clones, around three fifths detected once. Treatment here: oral pan-JAK inhibitor, 5-10 mg twice daily. Sequenced material: CD4+ T cells sorted from blood, taken at week 4, from a patient treated with tofacitinib. These receptors came from a human donor with alopecia areata.

This clone was seen more than once but under ten times. The CDR3 spells CASSGLAVTGELFF. The CDR3 bases are TGCGCCAGCAGTGGACTAGCGGTCACCGGGGAGCTGTTTTTT. The rearrangement links TRBV5-1 to TRBJ2-2, with 10 bases identical to TRBD2. The CDR3 length is 14 residues. V shed 5 bases, J shed 4 bases, and the junction held 2 bases outside the gene matches. CDR1 is SGHRS and CDR2 is YFSETQ in the germline V gene.

The chain carries TRBV18 and TRBJ2-3; perhaps TRBD1 as D (5 bases). Trimming stripped 3 bases from V and 6 bases from J, with 16 bases between. Germline CDR1 KGHSH, CDR2 LQKENI. The CDR3 has 15 residues. The CDR3 coding sequence is TGTGCCAGCTCACCCCCAGGCAGACAGATGGATACGCAGTATTTT. Translating gives CASSPPGRQMDTQYF. Variable domain in full (rest from reference TRBV18 and TRBJ2-3): NAGVMQNPRHLVRRRGQEARLRCSPMKGHSHVYWYRQLPEEGLKFMVYLQKENIIDESGMPKERFSAEFPKEGPSILRIQQVVRGDSAAYFCASSPPGRQMDTQYFGPGTRLTVL.

The chain carries TRBV29-1 and TRBJ1-1, with D maybe TRBD1 (5 bases). The CDR3 totals 15 residues. CDR1 is SQVTM and CDR2 is ANQGSEA in the germline V gene. Trimming cost V 3 bases and J 2 bases, with 16 bases left between them. Here the CDR3 DNA reads TGCAGCGTTGAGGCGTTCGGGGGGAGCAACACTGAAGCTTTCTTT. Protein product: CSVEAFGGSNTEAFF.

The rearrangement uses TRBV12-5 and TRBJ2-7, with D possibly matching TRBD1 (5 bases). V shed 5 bases and J shed 3 bases, with 11 bases lying between them. The length of the CDR3 is 13 residues. CDR1 is LGHNT and CDR2 is FRNRAP in the germline V gene. The CDR3 DNA reads TGTGCTAGTGGTCCCCACCAGGGCTACGAGCAGTACTTC. This encodes CASGPHQGYEQYF.

This clone was recorded only once. The junction departs from the called germline gene at one end, perhaps through a read error. The chain combines TRBV5-1 with TRBJ1-1, with 7 bases fitting TRBD1. Germline V gene lookup returns CDR1 SGHRS and CDR2 YFSETQ. This CDR3 has 13 amino acids. The CDR3 DNA is TGTGCCAGCAGCTTGACAGGGAAAACTGAAGCTTTCTTT. This translates into CASSLTGKTEAFF.

The V gene is TRBV5-1, the J gene TRBJ2-1; D is possibly TRBD2 (6 bases). From germline, CDR1 is SGHRS and CDR2 YFSETQ. The CDR3 runs 15 residues. V shed 0 bases and J shed 4 bases, with 11 bases lying between them. Here the CDR3 DNA reads TGCGCCAGCAGCTTGGGCGGGGCGACTTACAATGAGCAGTTCTTC. It codes for CASSLGGATYNEQFF.

The chain couples TRBV27 to TRBJ2-2; 8 nucleotides line up with TRBD2. CDR1 and CDR2 (germline): MNHEY, SMNVEV (reference sequence). Trimming at V came to 5 bases and at J to 5 bases, leaving 10 bases not matched to a gene. The CDR3 consists of 16 residues. The CDR3 protein is CASSARGGQRTGELFF. Here the CDR3 DNA reads TGTGCCAGCAGTGCCCGGGGGGGCCAGAGGACCGGGGAGCTGTTTTTT.

This chain's CDR3 is CSARVHYEQYF. CDR3 DNA: TGCAGTGCTAGAGTACACTACGAGCAGTACTTC. The chain employs TRBV20-1 and TRBJ2-7; D uncertain. CDR3 size: 11 residues. Germline CDR1 and CDR2: DFQATT and SNEGSKA (reference sequence). The V and J ends lost 1 base and 3 bases respectively, with 4 bases between them.

The rearrangement uses TRBV6-5 and TRBJ2-6; D perhaps matches TRBD2 (5 bases). CDR1 and CDR2 (germline): MNHEY, SVGAGI. The CDR3 totals 15 residues. The V end lost 0 bases, the J end lost 3 bases, and 6 bases lay between the germline ends. CDR3 sequence: CASSYSGSGANVLTF. CDR3 DNA: TGTGCCAGCAGTTACTCGGGGAGTGGGGCCAACGTCCTGACTTTC.

The CDR3 sequence: CASSVTRNVNEQFF. The CDR3 DNA sequence: TGTGCCAGCAGTGTCACTAGAAATGTCAATGAGCAGTTCTTC. The chain recombines TRBV2 with TRBJ2-1, with D perhaps TRBD2 (5 bases). The CDR3 runs to 14 residues. The V gene's germline CDR1 is SNHLY and CDR2 FYNNEI. The V end lost 4 bases, the J end lost 6 bases, and 13 bases lay between the germline ends.

This clone turned up a few times. The chain carries TRBV29-1 and TRBJ1-4; no definite D call. The CDR3 extends over 13 amino acids. Looked up from germline, CDR1 is SQVTM and CDR2 is ANQGSEA. Trimming took 4 bases from V and 2 from J, leaving 8 bases between them. The CDR3 sequence: CSVGGKTNEKLFF. DNA of the CDR3: TGCAGCGTTGGCGGGAAGACTAATGAAAAACTGTTTTTT. Filled out from reference TRBV29-1 and TRBJ1-4, the complete variable domain reads SAVISQKPSRDICQRGTSLTIQCQVDSQVTMMFWYRQQPGQSLTLIATANQGSEATYESGFVIDKFPISRPNLTFSTLTVSNMSPEDSSIYLCSVGGKTNEKLFFGSGTQLSVL.

The chain links TRBV15 to TRBJ2-2, with 8 bases aligning to TRBD1. The junction had 3 bases not matched to a gene; V was cut back by 0 bases and J by 3 bases. The CDR3 extends over 16 amino acids. CDR1 and CDR2 (germline): LNHNV, YYDKDF (reference sequence). CDR3 coding DNA: TGTGCCACCAGCAGAGACAGGGGGCGCGACACCGGGGAGCTGTTTTTT. This codes for CATSRDRGRDTGELFF. Looking up the rest from reference TRBV15 and TRBJ2-2 gives the full variable domain: DAMVIQNPRYQVTQFGKPVTLSCSQTLNHNVMYWYQQKSSQAPKLLFHYYDKDFNNEADTPDNFQSRRPNTSFCFLDIRSPGLGDTAMYLCATSRDRGRDTGELFFGEGSRLTVL.

This chain joins TRBV10-3 and TRBJ1-1; 8 bases fit TRBD1. The J segment lost 5 bases and the V segment lost 3 bases, leaving 2 bases of the junction unmatched. Germline CDR1 and CDR2: ENHRY and SYGVKD. The CDR3 is made up of 13 amino acids. The CDR3 bases are TGTGCCATCAGTGATCGGACAGGGACTGAAGCTTTCTTT. Its protein is CAISDRTGTEAFF.